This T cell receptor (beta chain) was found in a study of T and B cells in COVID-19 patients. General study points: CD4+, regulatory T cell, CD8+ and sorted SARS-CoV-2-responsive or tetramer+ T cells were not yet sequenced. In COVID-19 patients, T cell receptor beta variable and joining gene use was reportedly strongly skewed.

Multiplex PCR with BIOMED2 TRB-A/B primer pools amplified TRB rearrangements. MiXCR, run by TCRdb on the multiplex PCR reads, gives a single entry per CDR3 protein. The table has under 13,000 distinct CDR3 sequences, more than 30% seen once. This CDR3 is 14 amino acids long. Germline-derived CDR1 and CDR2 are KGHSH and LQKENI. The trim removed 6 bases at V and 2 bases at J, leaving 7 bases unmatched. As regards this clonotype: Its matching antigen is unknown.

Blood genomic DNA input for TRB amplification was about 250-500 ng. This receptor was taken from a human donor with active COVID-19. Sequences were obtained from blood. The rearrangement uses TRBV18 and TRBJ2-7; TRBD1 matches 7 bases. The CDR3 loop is CASSKTGKTYEQYF. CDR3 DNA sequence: TGTGCCAGCTCCAAGACAGGGAAGACCTACGAGCAGTACTTC.